This record concerns one T cell receptor beta chain sequence. What it recognizes is unknown. The CDR3 is 15 amino acids. Germline lookup yields CDR1 MRHNA and CDR2 SNTAGT. J lost 2 bases, V lost 3 bases, and 5 bases had no gene match. This sample is part of a study of cytomegalovirus exposure and HLA in healthy donors. Study-wide results and caveats: Specificity of a few CMV-associated chains for CMV antigens was verified in vitro. Some V segments (TRBV6-2 and TRBV6-3 among them) were excluded as indistinguishable.

The PCR was carried out with 60 Vbeta primers and 13 Jbeta primers. The repertoire was sequenced with immunoSEQ multiplex PCR; TCRdb's copy has only in-frame clones and lacks some. The repertoire has 120,000 or so clones, 60% to 85% of them found once; the top ten carry around 1.3%. The chain combines TRBV6-4 with TRBJ2-3, with TRBD2 matching over 7 bases. This clonotype originated in a woman aged 25 to 39 in good health and CMV-seronegative. Sequences were obtained from PBMCs. CDR3 DNA sequence: TGTGCCAGCAGTGAACGGGGGGTAAACACAGATACGCAGTATTTT. Its protein product is CASSERGVNTDTQYF.